This is a list of T cell receptor beta chains from one sample in a study of T cells in Graves' hyperthyroidism and ophthalmopathy. One entry per CDR3 protein results from TCRdb running MiXCR on the multiplex PCR reads. The sample includes hundreds of thousands of distinct CDR3 sequences, approximately 14% of them seen just once. Material for sequencing was blood. The source is a woman in her sixties with Graves' ophthalmopathy. Both conserved end residues are trimmed from each CDR3. D genes are given only for firm matches.

V	J	D	CDR3
TRBV28	TRBJ2-7	TRBD2	ASSLPPAGEPDEQY
TRBV29-1	TRBJ2-1	TRBD2	SVEEGGSRYNEQF
TRBV5-1	TRBJ2-5	-	ASSLDNQETQY
TRBV5-1	TRBJ2-1	TRBD2	ASSTGLAGVTRSYNEQF
TRBV6-6	TRBJ1-1	-	ASSYSILALDTEAF
TRBV5-1	TRBJ2-5	TRBD1	ASSPKQGSPLQETQY
TRBV5-6	TRBJ2-4	-	ASSLIAVQNIQY
TRBV3-1	TRBJ2-1	-	ASSLYYADSLSLNEQF
TRBV7-2	TRBJ2-5	TRBD2	ASSLGPSGETQY
TRBV6-7	TRBJ2-1	-	ASSYSLGQGGHNEQF
TRBV12-3/TRBV12-4	TRBJ2-3	-	ASSFRLADPSTDTQY
TRBV6-5	TRBJ2-1	TRBD2	ASSLLTVRGVAGLNEQF
TRBV24-1	TRBJ1-5	-	ATRDGGIPPNQPQH
TRBV7-9	TRBJ2-7	-	ASSLARGSTYEQY
TRBV7-2	TRBJ2-1	TRBD2	ASSPWTSGTEQF
TRBV5-5	TRBJ2-1	-	ASSLYLEGDASYNEQF
TRBV29-1	TRBJ1-1	-	SAGEFDTEAF
TRBV9	TRBJ2-1	-	ASSVGAGIPSAYNEQF
TRBV11-2	TRBJ2-2	TRBD1	ASRPTARDRGRGELF
TRBV11-3	TRBJ2-1	-	ASSTLGSTGDNEQF
TRBV10-3	TRBJ2-5	-	AISESTGPEEETQY
TRBV29-1	TRBJ1-2	TRBD1	SVATGVNGYT
TRBV2	TRBJ2-7	-	ASSGGNYEQY
TRBV5-1	TRBJ1-1	-	ASSLGAANTEAF
TRBV24-1	TRBJ2-1	-	ATSDFETSYNEQF
TRBV28	TRBJ1-1	-	ASSLLTAEAF
TRBV2	TRBJ2-2	-	ASSGSRTGELF
TRBV7-9	TRBJ2-2	-	ASSPRAQRAIGELF
TRBV12-3/TRBV12-4	TRBJ2-1	TRBD2	ASGGSGGNEQF
TRBV4-1	TRBJ2-2	-	ASSQAGVPGELF
TRBV2	TRBJ2-5	-	ASGPPPRAQY
TRBV10-3	TRBJ2-7	-	AITPGQLYEQY
TRBV5-1	TRBJ2-5	TRBD2	ASMGGEETQY
TRBV19	TRBJ2-1	TRBD1	ASSIALGQGIDEQF
TRBV6-1	TRBJ2-1	-	ASSGRTRPSSYNEQF
TRBV30	TRBJ1-2	-	ALLQGSRRYGYT
TRBV6-1	TRBJ1-1	-	ACGRGSNTEAF
TRBV9	TRBJ2-1	TRBD2	ASSPTSGSGNNEQF
TRBV5-1	TRBJ1-1	-	ASSRGGEAGAF
TRBV6-6	TRBJ2-3	-	ASSYSMGELTDTQY
TRBV7-9	TRBJ1-2	-	ASSPGTNYGYT
TRBV9	TRBJ2-1	TRBD2	ASSVAQAGPYNEQF
TRBV30	TRBJ1-1	-	AWTGLAEAF
TRBV28	TRBJ1-4	-	ASSSLGEKLF
TRBV2	TRBJ2-2	TRBD1	ASSEGQGKAGELF
TRBV6-1	TRBJ2-1	TRBD2	ASSGDFVPGLAGGPGHNEQF
TRBV28	TRBJ2-1	-	ASRHREPAYNEQF
TRBV5-6	TRBJ2-7	TRBD1	ASSSTPGQGSEQY
TRBV10-3	TRBJ2-3	TRBD2	AISESPGGQVGTDTQY
TRBV19	TRBJ1-5	-	ASRIGGYSNQPQH